This TCR beta chain was identified in a study of shared clonotypes between healthy human individuals. Across the study: Plates per donor: three CD4 naive, three CD4 memory, two CD8 naive, one CD8 memory.

General study findings and limits: Across several donors, naive CD4 shared 5% to 6.5%, naive CD8 over 3%, memory CD4 roughly 2.3%, memory CD8 around 0.42%.

V lost 5 bases, J lost 7 bases, and 17 bases lay in between. The CDR3 contains 14 residues. CDR1 and CDR2 from the germline V gene are LNHDA and SQIVND (reference sequence). Details on this clone: Its target is unknown.

How the authors handled the data: ImmunoSEQ sequences covered only the junction and lacked quality scores; filtering therefore differed. TCRdb's table, derived via immunoSEQ multiplex PCR, lists solely in-frame clones and lacks some. V and J calls and clone size come straight from that table; D and trimming were deduced from the DNA. The table records approximately 1,000,000 clones, roughly 80% of them present only once. The V and J genes are TRBV19 and TRBJ1-2, with D possibly matching TRBD1 (5 bases). The clonotype comes from a man between 18 and 29 years old in good health. Some clones in this sample may be carry-over from other donors' samples. The sequencing input was memory CD4+ T cells from PBMCs. Described subset: CD45RA-negative fraction. In DNA form, the CDR3 reads TGTGCCAGTAGTCCGGGGGTAAGGGGCTCTGGCTACACCTTC. Residues: CASSPGVRGSGYTF. The whole variable domain, filled in from reference TRBV19 and TRBJ1-2, reads DGGITQSPKYLFRKEGQNVTLSCEQNLNHDAMYWYRQDPGQGLRLIYYSQIVNDFQKGDIAEGYSVSREKKESFPLTVTSAQKNPTAFYLCASSPGVRGSGYTFGSGTRLTVV.